This T cell receptor beta chain emerged from a study of spatial heterogeneity in lung cancer. Study in general: Tumor regions showed TCR transcript counts that correlated strongly with a T cell module score from matched bulk RNA-seq. In raw reads, more than nine appearances on average were recorded for each unique TCR and UMI combination. General study points: How many expanded intratumoral alpha and beta TCRs were present tracked the tumor mutation count, which was a count of nonsynonymous mutations. Expanded TCRs classified as ubiquitous or regional were counted, and these counts tracked ubiquitous and regional nonsynonymous mutations, respectively.

Trimming pared 4 bases from V and 5 bases from J, leaving 18 bases between. From germline, CDR1 is MDHEN and CDR2 SYDVKM. The CDR3 spans 15 residues. This sample's time point: sample taken at primary tumor resection. In this sample, this clonotype turned up a few times. The antigen is undetermined. TCRdb reprocessed the 5' RACE reads with MiXCR, giving one entry per CDR3 protein. The repertoire has about 10,000 distinct CDR3 sequences, roughly 13% of them found once; the top ten carry about 39%. The TCR sequence derives from a male donor with early-stage non-small cell lung cancer. The sequenced sample was lung tumor tissue, obtained at surgery. The chain recombines TRBV28 with TRBJ2-7; unclear D gene. CDR3 sequence: CASSSRTRGTNEQYF. The CDR3 DNA is TGTGCCAGCAGTTCTCGAACTCGAGGTACCAACGAGCAGTACTTC.